This entry concerns a single TCR beta chain. Its antigen is not known. This sample was included in a study of response to subunit inactivated influenza vaccine. MiXCR was run by TCRdb on the RT-PCR reads, yielding one entry per CDR3 protein. This table has 300,000 to 350,000 distinct CDR3 sequences, about 20% appearing once. The CDR3 runs to 15 residues. Trimming removed 5 bases from V and 7 bases from J; junction bases left unmatched: 4. The germline gives CDR1 MDHEN, CDR2 SYDVKM. Overall study findings and caveats: Authors suggested that a seasonal influenza vaccination recruits few new T cells each time.

This receptor was obtained from a man aged 50 to 69 who received an inactivated influenza vaccine. The rearrangement links TRBV28 to TRBJ2-1; 14 bases fit TRBD2. The sample in question was PBMCs from blood, obtained roughly 20 months after vaccination. The CDR3 sequence is CASSIGTSGRNEQFF. The CDR3 nucleotides are TGTGCCAGCAGTATCGGGACTAGCGGGAGAAATGAGCAGTTCTTC.